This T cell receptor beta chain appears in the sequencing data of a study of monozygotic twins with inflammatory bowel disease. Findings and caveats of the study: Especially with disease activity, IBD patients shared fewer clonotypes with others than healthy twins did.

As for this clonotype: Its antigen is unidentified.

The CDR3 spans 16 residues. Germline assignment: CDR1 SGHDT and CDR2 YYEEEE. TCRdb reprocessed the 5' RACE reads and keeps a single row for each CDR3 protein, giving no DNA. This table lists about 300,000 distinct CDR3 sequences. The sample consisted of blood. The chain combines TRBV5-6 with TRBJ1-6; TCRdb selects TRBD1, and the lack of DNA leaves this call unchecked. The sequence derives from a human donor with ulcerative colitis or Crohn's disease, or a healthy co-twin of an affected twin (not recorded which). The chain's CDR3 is CASSRRTGQYNSPLHF.